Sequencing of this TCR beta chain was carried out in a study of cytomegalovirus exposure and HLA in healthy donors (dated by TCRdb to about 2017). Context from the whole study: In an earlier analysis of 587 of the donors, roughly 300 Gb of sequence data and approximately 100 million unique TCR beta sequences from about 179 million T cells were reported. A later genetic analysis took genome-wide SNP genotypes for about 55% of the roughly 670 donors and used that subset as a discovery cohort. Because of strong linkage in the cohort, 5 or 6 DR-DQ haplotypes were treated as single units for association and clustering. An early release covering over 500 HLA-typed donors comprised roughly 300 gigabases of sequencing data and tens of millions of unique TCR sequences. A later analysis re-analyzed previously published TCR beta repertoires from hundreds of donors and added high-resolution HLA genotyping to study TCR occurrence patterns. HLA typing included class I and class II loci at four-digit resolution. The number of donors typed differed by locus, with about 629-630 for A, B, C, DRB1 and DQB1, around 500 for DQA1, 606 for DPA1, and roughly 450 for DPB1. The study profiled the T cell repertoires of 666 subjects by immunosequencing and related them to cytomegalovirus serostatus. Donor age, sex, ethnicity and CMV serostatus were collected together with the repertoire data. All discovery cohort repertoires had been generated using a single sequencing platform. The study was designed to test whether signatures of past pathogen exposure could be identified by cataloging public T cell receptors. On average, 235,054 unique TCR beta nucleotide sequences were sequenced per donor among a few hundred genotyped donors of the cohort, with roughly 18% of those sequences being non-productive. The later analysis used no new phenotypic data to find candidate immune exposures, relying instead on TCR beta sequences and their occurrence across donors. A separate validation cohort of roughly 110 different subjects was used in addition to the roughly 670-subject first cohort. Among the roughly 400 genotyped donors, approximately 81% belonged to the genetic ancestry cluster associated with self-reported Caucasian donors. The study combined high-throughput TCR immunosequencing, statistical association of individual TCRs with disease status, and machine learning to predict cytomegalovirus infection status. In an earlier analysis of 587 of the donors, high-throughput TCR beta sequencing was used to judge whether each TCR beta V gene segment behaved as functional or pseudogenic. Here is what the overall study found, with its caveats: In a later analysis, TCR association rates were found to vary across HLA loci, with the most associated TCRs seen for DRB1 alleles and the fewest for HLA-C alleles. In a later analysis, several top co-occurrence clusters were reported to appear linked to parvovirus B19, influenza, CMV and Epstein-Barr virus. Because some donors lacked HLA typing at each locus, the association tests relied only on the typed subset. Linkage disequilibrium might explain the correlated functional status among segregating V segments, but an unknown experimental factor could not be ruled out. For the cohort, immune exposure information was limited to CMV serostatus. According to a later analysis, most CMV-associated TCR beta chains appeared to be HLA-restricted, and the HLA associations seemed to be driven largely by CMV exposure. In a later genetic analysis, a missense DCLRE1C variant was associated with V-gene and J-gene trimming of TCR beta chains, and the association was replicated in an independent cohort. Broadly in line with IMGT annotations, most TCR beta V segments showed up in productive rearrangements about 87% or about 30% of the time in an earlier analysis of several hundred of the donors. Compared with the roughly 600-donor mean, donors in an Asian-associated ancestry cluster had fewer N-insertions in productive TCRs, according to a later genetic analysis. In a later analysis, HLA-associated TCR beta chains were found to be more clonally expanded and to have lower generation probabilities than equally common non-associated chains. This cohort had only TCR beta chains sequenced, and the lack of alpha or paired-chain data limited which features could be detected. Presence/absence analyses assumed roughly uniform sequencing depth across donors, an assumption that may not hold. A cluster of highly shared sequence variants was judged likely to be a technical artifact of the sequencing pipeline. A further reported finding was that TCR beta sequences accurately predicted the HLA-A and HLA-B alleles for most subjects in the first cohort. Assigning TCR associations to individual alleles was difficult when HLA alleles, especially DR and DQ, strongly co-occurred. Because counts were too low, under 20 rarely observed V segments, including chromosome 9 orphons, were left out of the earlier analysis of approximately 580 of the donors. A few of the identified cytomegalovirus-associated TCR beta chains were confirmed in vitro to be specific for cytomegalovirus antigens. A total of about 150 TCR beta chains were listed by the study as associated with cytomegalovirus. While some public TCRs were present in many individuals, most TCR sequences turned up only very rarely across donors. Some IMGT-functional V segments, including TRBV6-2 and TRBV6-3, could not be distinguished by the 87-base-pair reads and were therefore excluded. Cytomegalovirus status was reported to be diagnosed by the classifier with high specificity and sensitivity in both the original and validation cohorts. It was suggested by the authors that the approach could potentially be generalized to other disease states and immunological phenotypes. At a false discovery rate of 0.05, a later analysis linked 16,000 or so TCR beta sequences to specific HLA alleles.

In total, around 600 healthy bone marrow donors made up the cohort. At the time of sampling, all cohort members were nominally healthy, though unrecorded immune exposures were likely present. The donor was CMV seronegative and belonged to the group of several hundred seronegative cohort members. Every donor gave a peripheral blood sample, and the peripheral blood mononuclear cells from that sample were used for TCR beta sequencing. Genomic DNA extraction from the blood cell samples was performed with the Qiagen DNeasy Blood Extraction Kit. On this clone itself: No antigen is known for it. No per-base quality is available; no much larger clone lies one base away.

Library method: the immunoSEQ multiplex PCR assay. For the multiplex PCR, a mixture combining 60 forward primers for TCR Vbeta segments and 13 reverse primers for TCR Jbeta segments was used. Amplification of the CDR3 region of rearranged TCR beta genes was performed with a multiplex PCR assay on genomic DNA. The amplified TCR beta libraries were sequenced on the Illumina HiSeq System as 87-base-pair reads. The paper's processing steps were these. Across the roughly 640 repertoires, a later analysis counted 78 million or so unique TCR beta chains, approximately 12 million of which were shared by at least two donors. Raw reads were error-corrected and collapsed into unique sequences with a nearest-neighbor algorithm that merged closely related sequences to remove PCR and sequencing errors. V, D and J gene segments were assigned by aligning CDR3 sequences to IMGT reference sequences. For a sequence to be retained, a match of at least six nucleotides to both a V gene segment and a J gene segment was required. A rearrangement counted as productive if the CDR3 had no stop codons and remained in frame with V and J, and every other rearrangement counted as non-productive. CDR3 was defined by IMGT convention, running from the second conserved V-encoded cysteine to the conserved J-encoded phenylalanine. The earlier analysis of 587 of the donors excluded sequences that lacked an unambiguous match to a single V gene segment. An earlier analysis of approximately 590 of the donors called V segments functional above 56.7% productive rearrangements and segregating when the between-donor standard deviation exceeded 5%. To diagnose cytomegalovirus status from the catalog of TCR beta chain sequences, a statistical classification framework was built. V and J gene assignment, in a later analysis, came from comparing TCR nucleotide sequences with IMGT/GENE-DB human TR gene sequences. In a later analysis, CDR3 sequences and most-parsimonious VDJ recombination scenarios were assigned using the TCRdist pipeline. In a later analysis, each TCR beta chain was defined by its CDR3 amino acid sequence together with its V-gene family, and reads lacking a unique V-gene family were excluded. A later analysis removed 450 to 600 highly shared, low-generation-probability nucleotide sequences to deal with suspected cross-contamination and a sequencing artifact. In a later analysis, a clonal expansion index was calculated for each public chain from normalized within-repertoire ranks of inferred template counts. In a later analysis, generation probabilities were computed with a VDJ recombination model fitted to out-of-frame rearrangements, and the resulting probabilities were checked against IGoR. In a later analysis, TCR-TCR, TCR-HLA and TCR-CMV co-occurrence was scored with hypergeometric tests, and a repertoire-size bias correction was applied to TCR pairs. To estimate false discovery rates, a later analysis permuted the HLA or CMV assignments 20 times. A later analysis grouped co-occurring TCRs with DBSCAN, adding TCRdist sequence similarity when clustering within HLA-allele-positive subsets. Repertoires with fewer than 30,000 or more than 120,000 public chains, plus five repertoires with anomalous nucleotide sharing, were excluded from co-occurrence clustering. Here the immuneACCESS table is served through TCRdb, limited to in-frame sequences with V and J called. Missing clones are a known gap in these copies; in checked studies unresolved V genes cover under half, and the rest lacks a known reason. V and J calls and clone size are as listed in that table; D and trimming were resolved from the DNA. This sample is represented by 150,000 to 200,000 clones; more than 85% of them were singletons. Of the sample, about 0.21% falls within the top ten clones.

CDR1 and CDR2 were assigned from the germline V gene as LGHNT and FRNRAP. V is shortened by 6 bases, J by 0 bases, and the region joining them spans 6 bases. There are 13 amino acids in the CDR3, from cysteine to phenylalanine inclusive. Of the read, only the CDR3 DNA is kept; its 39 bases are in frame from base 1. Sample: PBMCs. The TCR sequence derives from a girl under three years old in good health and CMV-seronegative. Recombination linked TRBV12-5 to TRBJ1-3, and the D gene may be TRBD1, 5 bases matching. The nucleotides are TGTGCTAGTGGCCAGGGCTCTGGAAACACCATATATTTT. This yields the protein CASGQGSGNTIYF.